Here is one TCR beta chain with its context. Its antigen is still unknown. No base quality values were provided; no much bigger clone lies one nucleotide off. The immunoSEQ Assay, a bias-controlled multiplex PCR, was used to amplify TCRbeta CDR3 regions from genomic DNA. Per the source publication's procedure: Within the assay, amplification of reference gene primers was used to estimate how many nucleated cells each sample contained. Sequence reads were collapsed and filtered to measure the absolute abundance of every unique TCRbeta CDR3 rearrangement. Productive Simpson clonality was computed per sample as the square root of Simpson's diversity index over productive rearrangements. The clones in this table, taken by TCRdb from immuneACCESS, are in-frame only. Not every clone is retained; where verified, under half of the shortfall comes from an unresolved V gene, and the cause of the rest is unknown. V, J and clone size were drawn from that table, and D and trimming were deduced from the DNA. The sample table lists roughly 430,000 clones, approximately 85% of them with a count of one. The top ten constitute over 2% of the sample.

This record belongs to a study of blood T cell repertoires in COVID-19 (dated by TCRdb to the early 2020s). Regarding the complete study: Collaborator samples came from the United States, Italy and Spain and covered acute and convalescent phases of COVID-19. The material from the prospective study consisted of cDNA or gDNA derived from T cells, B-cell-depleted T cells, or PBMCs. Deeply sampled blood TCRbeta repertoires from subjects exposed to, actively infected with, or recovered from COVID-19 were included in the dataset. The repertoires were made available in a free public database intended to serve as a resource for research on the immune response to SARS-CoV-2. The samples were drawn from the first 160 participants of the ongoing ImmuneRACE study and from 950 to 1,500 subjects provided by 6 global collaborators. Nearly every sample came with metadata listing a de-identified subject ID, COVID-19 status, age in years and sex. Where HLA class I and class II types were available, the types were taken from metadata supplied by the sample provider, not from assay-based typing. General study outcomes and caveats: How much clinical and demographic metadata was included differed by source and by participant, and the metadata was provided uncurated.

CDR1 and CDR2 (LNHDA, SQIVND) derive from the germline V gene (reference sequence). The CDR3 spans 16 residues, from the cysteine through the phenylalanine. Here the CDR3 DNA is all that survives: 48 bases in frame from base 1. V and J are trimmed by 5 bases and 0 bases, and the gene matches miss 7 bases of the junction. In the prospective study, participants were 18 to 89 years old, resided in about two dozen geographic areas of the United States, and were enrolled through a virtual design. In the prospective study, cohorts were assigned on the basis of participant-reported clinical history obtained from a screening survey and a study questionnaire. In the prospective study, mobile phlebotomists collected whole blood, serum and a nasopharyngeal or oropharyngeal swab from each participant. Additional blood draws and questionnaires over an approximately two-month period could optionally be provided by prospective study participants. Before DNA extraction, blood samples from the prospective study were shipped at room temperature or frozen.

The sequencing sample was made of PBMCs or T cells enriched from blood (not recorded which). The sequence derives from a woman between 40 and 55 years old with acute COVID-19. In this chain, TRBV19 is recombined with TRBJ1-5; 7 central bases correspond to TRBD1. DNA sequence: TGTGCCAGTAGTCTATGGACAGGCGATAGCAATCAGCCCCAGCATTTT. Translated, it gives CASSLWTGDSNQPQHF.